This T cell receptor beta chain was obtained from a study of OX40 agonist ivuxolimab in advanced cancers. In the study overall: Ivuxolimab was an agonistic, fully human IgG2 monoclonal antibody directed against OX40 (CD134), a costimulatory receptor. Intravenous ivuxolimab was administered to patients every 2 weeks at six dose levels: 0.01, 0.1, 0.3, 1.5, 3 and 10 mg/kg. Of the roughly 50 dose-escalation patients, hepatocellular carcinoma was present in about 20, melanoma in approximately 15, renal cell carcinoma in 9 and head and neck cancer in 9. In the dose-escalation cohort, around four fifths of patients were male, and the mean age was roughly 56 years with a range of roughly 20 to 80. Patients were allowed to have had prior anti-PD-1, anti-PD-L1 or anti-CTLA-4 therapy, and around two fifths of the dose-escalation patients had been treated with checkpoint inhibitors. Partial responses were achieved by three dose-escalation patients, of whom one had hepatocellular carcinoma and two had cutaneous melanoma. Peripheral TCRbeta sequencing aimed to test whether ivuxolimab altered TCR sequence diversity and caused clonal T-cell expansion. The paper covers the monotherapy dose-escalation part of the phase I ivuxolimab trial, which included N ≈ 50 patients.

Genomic DNA was extracted from sorted cells for sequencing of the TCRbeta CDR3 region. TCRbeta CDR3 regions were sequenced using the immunoSEQ Assay. The immuneACCESS repertoire file appears here via TCRdb, limited to in-frame rearrangements. These files lack a portion of the clones; in checked studies, under half of the deficit traces to unresolved V genes, and the cause of the others is not known. Within this sample are 65,000 to 95,000 clones, with about 91% of them counted one time only. Jointly, the top ten make up 7.1% of the sample. Overall study outcomes, separate from this receptor: Which antigens the clonally expanded peripheral T cells were specific for was not determined. In the 0.1-3.0 mg/kg groups, partial responders had among the lowest normalized peripheral clonal expansion, particularly in CD8+ T cells. After ivuxolimab, expanded clones were on average more numerous among CD8+ T cells than among CD4+ T cells. Low levels of normalized T-cell clonal expansion were also seen in some nonresponding patients. At doses of 0.1 to 3.0 mg/kg, clonal expansion of both CD4+ and CD8+ T cells in blood was seen between baseline and week 6.

From the germline V gene, CDR1 is KGHSH and CDR2 is LQKENI. V lost 5 bases and J lost 6 bases, and the count of bases not matched to a germline gene is 6. CDR3 length: 15 amino acids, cysteine to phenylalanine. Solely the CDR3 DNA is kept, with 45 bases framed from the first base. Patients with autoimmune disease history or receiving systemic immunosuppression were excluded from the trial. Peripheral blood for TCR sequencing was drawn from every dose cohort at baseline, at cycle 4 day 1 and at cycle 7 day 1. Samples came from an open-label, multicenter, first-in-human phase I dose-escalation trial of ivuxolimab. Adults with locally advanced or metastatic melanoma, renal cell, hepatocellular, or head and neck squamous cell carcinoma were enrolled in the trial. CD4+ and CD8+ T cells were sorted separately from peripheral blood before TCR sequencing. Concerning this clone: Its antigen remains unidentified. Base qualities are not provided; no much larger clone lies one nucleotide away.

The chain is made from TRBV18 and TRBJ1-5; 11 middle bases align to TRBD1. The sequencing here drew on CD4+ or CD8+ T cells sorted from blood, taken in a trial of the OX40 agonist ivuxolimab. The sequence was obtained from an adult with an advanced solid tumor such as melanoma, head and neck, liver or kidney cancer. Read as DNA, the sequence is TGTGCCAGCTCAACCGGACAGGGGGCCGGTCAGCCCCAGCATTTT. It translates as CASSTGQGAGQPQHF.